This T cell receptor beta chain derives from a study of blood T cell repertoires in COVID-19. Across the whole study: COVID-19 samples, acute and convalescent, were from the United States, Italy and Spain. T cells, B-cell-depleted T cells, or PBMCs supplied cDNA or gDNA.

CDR3 length: 15 amino acids. V trimming: 2 bases; J trimming: 1 base; junction bases outside the gene matches: 3. CDR1 is WNHNN and CDR2 is SYGVQD in the germline V gene (reference sequence). Produced via immunoSEQ multiplex PCR; TCRdb's table is partial and in-frame only. Of 250,000 to 350,000 clones in the sample, approximately 84% were seen once. Seattle patient enrollment occurred during active infection, with longitudinal follow-up thereafter. Source material: peripheral blood. The V gene is TRBV10-1, the J gene TRBJ1-1, with 8 bases identical to TRBD1. The source of this sequence is a human donor with COVID-19, enrolled during active disease. The donor label of this sample is uncertain. The CDR3 DNA follows: TGCGCCAGCAGTGAGGCGACAGGGGCGAACACTGAAGCTTTCTTT. It yields the protein CASSEATGANTEAFF.